One sample yielded the 14 T cell receptor beta chains listed below, sequenced in a study of T cells after yellow fever vaccination. TCRdb reprocessed the 5' RACE reads with MiXCR, giving one entry per CDR3 protein. Of 300,000 or so distinct CDR3 sequences in the sample, about 7.8% are singletons; the top ten hold about 16%. The starting material was PBMCs, obtained roughly 47 days after the first yellow fever vaccination. Receptors were obtained from a man in his late teens or twenties who received the YFV17D yellow fever vaccine.

The chain is built from TRBV5-1 and TRBJ2-5; TRBD2 agrees at 13 bases. Unmatched junction bases numbered 7, after V lost 3 bases and J lost 2 bases. Germline V CDR1 and CDR2: SGHRS, YFSETQ. The CDR3 spans 17 residues. DNA of the CDR3: TGCGCCAGCAGCTCAGCCGCGACTAGCGGGGGGCAAGAGACCCAGTACTTC. Translating gives CASSSAATSGGQETQYF. The full variable domain, rest sourced from reference TRBV5-1 and TRBJ2-5, is KAGVTQTPRYLIKTRGQQVTLSCSPISGHRSVSWYQQTPGQGLQFLFEYFSETQRNKGNFPGRFSGRQFSNSRSEMNVSTLELGDSALYLCASSSAATSGGQETQYFGPGTRLLVL.

This clonotype was counted at least ten times. V gene TRBV10-3 combines with J gene TRBJ1-2; D ambiguous. CDR1 is ENHRY, CDR2 SYGVKD, per germline. Trimming removed 4 bases at V and 4 bases at J, with 10 bases between. This CDR3 is built from 13 residues. This CDR3 is CAISVGGSYGYTF. The CDR3 DNA reads TGTGCCATCAGTGTGGGTGGTAGCTATGGCTACACCTTC.

The CDR3 region is CASSFKTNYEQYF. In DNA form, the CDR3 reads TGTGCCAGCAGCTTTAAAACTAACTACGAGCAGTACTTC. The chain recombines TRBV7-2 with TRBJ2-7; D remains unclear. The CDR3 consists of 13 residues. Trimming removed 3 bases from V and 3 bases from J, with 9 bases in between. Germline-derived CDR1 and CDR2 are SGHTA and FQGNSA.

This clonotype was observed a few times. The chain joins TRBV4-1 to TRBJ1-3; 7 bases align to TRBD1. Trimming at V came to 4 bases and at J to 1 base, leaving 13 bases not matched to a gene. The CDR3 contains 18 residues. CDR1 and CDR2 (germline): MGHRA, YSYEKL. The CDR3 spells CASSPRPRQGSSGNTIYF. The CDR3 region has the DNA TGCGCCAGCAGCCCGCGTCCGCGACAGGGTAGTTCTGGAAACACCATATATTTT.

This clonotype showed up many times. The chain joins TRBV6-2 or TRBV6-3 to TRBJ2-5; 8 positions match TRBD1. The V and J ends lost 6 bases and 4 bases, in that order; junction bases with no gene match: 1. This CDR3 contains 12 residues. Germline CDR1 and CDR2: MNHEY and SVGEGT. CDR3: CASSGTGETQYF. CDR3 DNA: TGTGCCAGCAGCGGGACAGGAGAGACCCAGTACTTC.

The table lists this clonotype with a few counts. The rearrangement joins TRBV7-3 to TRBJ2-1, with D possibly being TRBD1 (6 bases). Germline V CDR1 and CDR2: SGHTA, FQGTGA. Trimming left V 2 bases short and J 9 bases short, with 11 bases between. The CDR3 is 13 amino acids. CDR3 DNA sequence: TGTGCCAGCAGCTTATTCCAGGACAGTGAGCAGTTCTTC. This encodes CASSLFQDSEQFF.

This clonotype was counted between two and nine times. The rearrangement links TRBV7-3 to TRBJ2-1, with 9 bases that match TRBD2. The CDR3 consists of 15 residues. J gave up 4 bases and V 2 bases, and 3 bases lay outside the gene matches. In germline, CDR1 is SGHTA, CDR2 FQGTGA. CDR3 in amino acids: CASSLFAGGYNEQFF. CDR3 in DNA: TGTGCCAGCAGCTTATTTGCGGGGGGGTACAATGAGCAGTTCTTC.

A few counts support this clonotype. The chain has TRBV4-3 and TRBJ2-3; a possible D gene is TRBD2 (5 bases). The CDR3 totals 15 residues. Looked up from germline, CDR1 is LGHNA and CDR2 is YSLEER. Between the trimmed V and J ends, which lost 0 bases and 6 bases, there was a span of 13 bases. For the CDR3, the DNA is TGCGCCAGCAGCCAAGATACGGGAAAGGTCGATACGCAGTATTTT. This codes for CASSQDTGKVDTQYF.

V is TRBV4-3 and J is TRBJ2-6, with D possibly TRBD2 on 5 matching bases. V dropped 1 base and J dropped 3 bases, with 7 bases sitting between them. Germline lookup yields CDR1 LGHNA and CDR2 YSLEER. The CDR3 extends over 15 amino acids. The CDR3 spells CASSQAGGGANVLTF. The DNA of the CDR3 is TGCGCCAGCAGCCAAGCAGGAGGTGGGGCCAACGTCCTGACTTTC.

This clonotype was seen a few times. The chain recombines TRBV6-1 with TRBJ1-4; D is unclear. The V gene's germline CDR1 is MNHNS and CDR2 SASEGT. The CDR3 extends over 15 amino acids. The V end was cut by 5 bases, the J end by 5 bases, with 15 bases between. The CDR3, as DNA: TGTGCCAGCAGTCTCACGCTTCGGGCGAATGAAAAACTGTTTTTT. Protein sequence: CASSLTLRANEKLFF.

The table lists this clonotype with a few counts. In DNA form, the CDR3 reads TGTGCCAGCACCTTTAACAGGGGAAAAGGCTACACCTTC. Its translation is CASTFNRGKGYTF. The chain has TRBV5-6 and TRBJ1-2; 7 positions agree with TRBD1. Germline V CDR1 and CDR2: SGHDT, YYEEEE. The CDR3 is 13 residues long. Trimming at V came to 6 bases and at J to 8 bases, leaving 10 bases not matched to a gene.

In this sample, this clonotype turned up a few times. The chain has TRBV20-1 and TRBJ1-6; D is ambiguous. In germline, CDR1 is DFQATT, CDR2 SNEGSKA (reference sequence). CDR3 size: 15 residues. Trimming shortened V by 3 bases and J by 10 bases, and 19 bases separated the two germline ends. Here the CDR3 DNA reads TGCAGTGCTAGTGAATTAGGCCTGCCTGAATCACCCCTCCACTTT. Protein sequence: CSASELGLPESPLHF.

This clonotype was counted a few times. The rearrangement joins TRBV4-1 to TRBJ1-2; no firm D call. The CDR3 spans 15 residues. Trimming pared 1 base from V and 5 bases from J, leaving 14 bases between. Germline-derived CDR1 and CDR2 are MGHRA and YSYEKL. CDR3 in amino acids: CASSQVMAEDYGYTF. The CDR3 DNA sequence: TGCGCCAGCAGCCAAGTTATGGCAGAGGATTATGGCTACACCTTC.

The gene calls are TRBV4-1 and TRBJ2-1; possibly TRBD2 for D (5 bases). Trimming stripped 1 base from V and 1 base from J, with 11 bases between. CDR3 length: 16 amino acids. CDR1 and CDR2 (germline): MGHRA, YSYEKL. The CDR3: CASSQVGGRSYNEQFF. For the CDR3, the DNA is TGCGCCAGCAGCCAAGTAGGCGGGCGATCCTACAATGAGCAGTTCTTC.